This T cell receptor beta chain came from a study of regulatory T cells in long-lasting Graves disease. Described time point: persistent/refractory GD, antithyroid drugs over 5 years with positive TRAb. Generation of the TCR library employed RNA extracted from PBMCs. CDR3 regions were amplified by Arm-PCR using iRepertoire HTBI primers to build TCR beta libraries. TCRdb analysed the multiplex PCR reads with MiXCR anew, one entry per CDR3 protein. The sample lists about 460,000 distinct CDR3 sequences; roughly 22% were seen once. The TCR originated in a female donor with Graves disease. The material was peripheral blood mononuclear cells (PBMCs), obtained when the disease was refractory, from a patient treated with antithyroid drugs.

The CDR3 DNA follows: TGTGCCAGCTCACCATCAACGGGGGGGCAAGAGACCCAGTACTTC. Encoded protein: CASSPSTGGQETQYF. The V call is TRBV18, the J call TRBJ2-5; 8 bases are a match to TRBD2. The V and J ends lost 2 bases and 2 bases, in that order; junction bases with no gene match: 4. This CDR3 is 15 amino acids long. Germline CDR1 reads KGHSH; CDR2 reads LQKENI.